This entry lists 30 T cell receptor beta chains sequenced from one sample in a study of glioma-infiltrating T cells (dated by TCRdb to 2016 to 2017). TCRdb lists the instrument as Illumina MiSeq. TCR alpha and beta CDR3 regions were amplified with the iRepertoire nested amplicon-rescue multiplex PCR (arm-PCR) platform from RNA. TCRdb cleaned the public reads at Q25 with fastp, built clones with MiXCR and kept in-frame beta chains. Rows matching on CDR3 protein sequence are summarized as one entry with the most common DNA and genes. The sample has about 94,000 distinct CDR3 sequences on record, 20% to 25% of them singletons. Of the sample, 6.7% falls within the top ten clones. Sample: glioma tissue, nonneoplastic brain tissue, or PBMCs (not recorded which). The receptors were sampled from a human donor with low-grade glioma or glioblastoma, undergoing nonglioma brain surgery, or in good health (not recorded which).

In its sample, this clonotype was seen many times. This chain connects TRBV27 to TRBJ2-7, with 9 bases aligning to TRBD2. In germline, CDR1 is MNHEY, CDR2 SMNVEV (reference sequence). The trim removed 3 bases at V and 2 bases at J, leaving 5 bases unmatched. The CDR3 sequence is 15 residues long. The CDR3 sequence is CASSFISGGTYEQYF. The CDR3 DNA is TGTGCCAGCAGTTTCATTAGCGGGGGCACCTACGAGCAGTACTTC.

As concerns this clonotype: One end of the junction is discordant with germline, which a read error may explain. V gene TRBV20-1 combines with J gene TRBJ2-5, with D hard to call. Germline CDR1 and CDR2: DFQATT and SNEGSKA (reference sequence). The CDR3 is made up of 13 amino acids. The CDR3 DNA reads as TGCAGTGCTACCAACGGCGTTCCGGAGACCCAGTGCTTC. Its translation: CSATNGVPETQCF.

Many counts were recorded for this clonotype. V usage is TRBV4-2 and J usage is TRBJ2-2, with a possible D match to TRBD2 (6 bases). V lost 5 bases and J lost 8, with 9 bases in between. This CDR3 has 12 amino acids. Germline CDR1 and CDR2: LGHNA and YNFKEQ. In DNA, the CDR3 is TGTGCCAGCAGCGGTCGGGGGGGGGAGCTGTTTTTT. This gives the protein CASSGRGGELFF.

This clonotype was detected a few times. V and J are TRBV20-1 and TRBJ2-6; 8 nucleotides agree with TRBD1. V trimming: 3 bases; J trimming: 4 bases; junction bases outside the gene matches: 8. Germline V gene data show CDR1 as DFQATT and CDR2 as SNEGSKA (reference sequence). CDR3 length equals 16 residues. In nucleotides, the CDR3 is TGCAGTGCTAGCCCAGGGGGCTTATCGGGGGCCAACGTCCTGACTTTC. Translation gives CSASPGGLSGANVLTF.

This clonotype was recorded at least ten times. This chain connects TRBV20-1 to TRBJ1-3; no clear D. The germline V and J ends were trimmed by 3 bases and 0 bases, with 3 bases remaining between them. CDR1 and CDR2 (germline): DFQATT, SNEGSKA (reference sequence). This CDR3 is 12 amino acids long. CDR3: CSARVSGNTIYF. The DNA for the CDR3 is TGCAGTGCTAGGGTCTCTGGAAACACCATATATTTT.

The chain recombines TRBV19 with TRBJ1-2; tentatively, D is TRBD1 (6 bases). V was shortened by 1 base and J by 6 bases, with 15 bases between the two germline ends. CDR3 size: 15 residues. Germline CDR1 reads LNHDA; CDR2 reads SQIVND (reference sequence). This CDR3 is CASSIVAHRADGYTF. CDR3 in DNA: TGTGCCAGTAGTATAGTGGCCCACAGGGCGGATGGCTACACCTTC. Using reference TRBV19 and TRBJ1-2 for the parts outside the CDR3, the full variable domain is DGGITQSPKYLFRKEGQNVTLSCEQNLNHDAMYWYRQDPGQGLRLIYYSQIVNDFQKGDIAEGYSVSREKKESFPLTVTSAQKNPTAFYLCASSIVAHRADGYTFGSGTRLTVV.

This clonotype was counted many times. The gene calls are TRBV19 and TRBJ2-2; D uncertain. CDR3 size: 13 residues. Germline V gene lookup returns CDR1 LNHDA and CDR2 SQIVND (reference sequence). Trimming shortened V by 3 bases and J by 6 bases, and 8 bases separated the two germline ends. The CDR3 bases are TGTGCCAGTAGTATTGCGAGTCCCGGGGAGCTGTTTTTT. Protein product: CASSIASPGELFF.

In its sample, this clonotype was seen many times. V and J are TRBV19 and TRBJ1-6; D is possibly TRBD1 (5 bases). The CDR3 sequence is 15 residues long. V lost 5 bases, J lost 4 bases, and 12 bases lay in between. Germline loops: CDR1 LNHDA, CDR2 SQIVND (reference sequence). CDR3 in amino acids: CASSSPGPYNSPLHF. The CDR3 nucleotides read TGTGCCAGTAGTTCCCCGGGACCATATAATTCACCCCTCCACTTT.

In its sample, this clonotype was seen many times. The CDR3 region is CASSDDRGGYGYTF. The CDR3 DNA reads as TGTGCCAGCAGTGATGACAGGGGGGGCTATGGCTACACCTTC. This rearrangement joins TRBV2 to TRBJ1-2, with TRBD1 identical over 9 bases. Germline V gives CDR1 SNHLY, CDR2 FYNNEI. The CDR3 extends over 14 amino acids. Unmatched junction bases numbered 3, after V lost 3 bases and J lost 4 bases. The entire variable domain, with the rest obtained from reference TRBV2 and TRBJ1-2, is as follows: EPEVTQTPSHQVTQMGQEVILRCVPISNHLYFYWYRQILGQKVEFLVSFYNNEISEKSEIFDDQFSVERPDGSNFTLKIRSTKLEDSAMYFCASSDDRGGYGYTFGSGTRLTVV.

This clonotype was found many times. The chain joins TRBV5-1 to TRBJ1-1; possible D gene TRBD1, 5 bases. Germline CDR1 SGHRS, CDR2 YFSETQ. Trimming pared 1 base from V and 1 base from J, leaving 8 bases between. This CDR3 has 14 amino acids. The CDR3 nucleotides read TGCGCCAGCAGCTTGTCCGGACAGAACACTGAAGCTTTCTTT. It codes for CASSLSGQNTEAFF.

This clonotype was recorded at least ten times. J is TRBJ2-3 and V is TRBV28; D possibly corresponds to TRBD2 (5 bases). The CDR3 consists of 14 residues. Looked up from germline, CDR1 is MDHEN and CDR2 is SYDVKM. The V and J ends lost 6 bases and 7 bases respectively, with 17 bases between them. CDR3 nucleotides: TGTGCCAGCAGAGGAGGAGTCCTTACGAATACGCAGTATTTT. Protein sequence: CASRGGVLTNTQYF.

This chain joins TRBV4-1 and TRBJ2-7, with 9 bases lining up with TRBD2. The J segment lost 3 bases and the V segment lost 4 bases, leaving 22 bases of the junction unmatched. The CDR3 loop spans 20 amino acids. Germline V CDR1 and CDR2: MGHRA, YSYEKL. CDR3 DNA: TGCGCCAGCAGCCGCCATCTCGCGGCGGGGGGGCCGTCAGTAAGCTACGAGCAGTACTTC. Encoded protein: CASSRHLAAGGPSVSYEQYF.

J is TRBJ2-1 and V is TRBV29-1; D may correspond to TRBD1 or TRBD2 (5 bases each). V gave up 0 bases and J gave up 10 bases, with 19 bases separating them. The CDR3 extends over 15 amino acids. CDR1 and CDR2 (germline): SQVTM, ANQGSEA. CDR3: CSVEDQAGTRQEQFF. The DNA for the CDR3 is TGCAGCGTTGAAGATCAGGCAGGGACCCGCCAGGAGCAGTTCTTC.

This clonotype was found many times. The chain employs TRBV7-2 and TRBJ2-1; D possibly corresponds to TRBD2 (5 bases). The ends were cut back, 4 bases at V and 0 bases at J, with 10 bases in the middle. The germline V gene has CDR1 SGHTA and CDR2 FQGNSA. This CDR3 contains 15 residues. The CDR3 here is CASSSSGTSYNEQFF. The CDR3 bases are TGTGCCAGCAGCTCCAGCGGAACCTCCTACAATGAGCAGTTCTTC.

The J gene is TRBJ1-6, the V gene TRBV19, with D possibly TRBD1 on 5 matching bases. V was pared by 8 bases and J by 7 bases, with 15 bases between. Germline loops: CDR1 LNHDA, CDR2 SQIVND (reference sequence). CDR3 size: 14 residues. The CDR3 DNA is TGTGCCAGTTCTATGGGGCACCAGAATTCACCCCTCCACTTT. Its translation is CASSMGHQNSPLHF.

This clonotype was observed at least ten times. The chain uses TRBV3-1 and TRBJ1-1; a weak D match, TRBD1 (5 bases). The germline gives CDR1 LGHDT, CDR2 YNNKEL (reference sequence). The CDR3 totals 12 residues. Between the trimmed V and J ends, which lost 4 bases and 6 bases, there was a span of 9 bases. The CDR3 DNA sequence: TGTGCCAGCAGCCTCGGGACGTCTGAAGCTTTCTTT. Amino acid sequence: CASSLGTSEAFF.

This clonotype was counted a few times. The genes are TRBV3-1 and TRBJ1-1, with D tentatively TRBD1 (5 bases). Germline V CDR1 and CDR2: LGHDT, YNNKEL (reference sequence). The length of the CDR3 is 19 residues. V gave up 4 bases and J gave up 2 bases, with 26 bases separating them. As DNA, the CDR3 is TGTGCCAGCAGCCCCTTGTTGGGCAGGGAGGGAAAGGGAAACACTGAAGCTTTCTTT. Its protein is CASSPLLGREGKGNTEAFF.

This clonotype appeared many times. V usage is TRBV20-1 and J usage is TRBJ2-7; a weak D match, TRBD1 (6 bases). Between the trimmed V and J ends, which lost 3 bases and 0 bases, there was a span of 9 bases. This CDR3 region has 13 residues. The germline CDR1 and CDR2 sequences are DFQATT and SNEGSKA (reference sequence). CDR3 sequence (DNA): TGCAGTGCTAGGGGGACACACTCCTACGAGCAGTACTTC. Its protein is CSARGTHSYEQYF.

This clonotype was recorded many times. V gene TRBV6-1 combines with J gene TRBJ2-3, with TRBD1 matching 9 bases. J gave up 2 bases and V 6 bases, and 6 bases lay outside the gene matches. The CDR3 is 15 amino acids. The V gene's germline CDR1 is MNHNS and CDR2 SASEGT. The CDR3 region is CASRSGTGYTDTQYF. Here the CDR3 DNA reads TGTGCCAGCAGGTCCGGGACAGGGTACACAGATACGCAGTATTTT.

This clonotype was detected ten times or more. The V call is TRBV6-1, the J call TRBJ2-1, with a possible D match to TRBD2 (8 bases). The V end was cut by 8 bases, the J end by 0 bases, with 23 bases between. Germline assignment: CDR1 MNHNS and CDR2 SASEGT. This CDR3 is 18 amino acids long. CDR3 region: CASLPHRDSGSSYNEQFF. The CDR3, as DNA: TGTGCCAGCCTACCTCACCGGGACAGCGGGAGCTCCTACAATGAGCAGTTCTTC.

With respect to this clonotype: It may be a read error: a sequence one base away is much more abundant. CDR3 protein: CASSYKAPPSTGGNTGELFF. The DNA of the CDR3 is TGTGCCAGCAGTTACAAGGCGCCACCTTCCACTGGGGGGAACACCGGGGAGCTGTTTTTT. The chain recombines TRBV6-2 or TRBV6-3 with TRBJ2-2, with D tentatively TRBD1 or TRBD2 (5 bases each). The CDR3 is made up of 20 amino acids. Germline V gene sequence: CDR1 MNHEY, CDR2 SVGEGT. Trimming shortened V by 2 bases and J by 1 base, and 23 bases separated the two germline ends.

In this sample, this clonotype turned up many times. The gene calls are TRBV4-2 and TRBJ1-6; 7 positions agree with TRBD1. Germline lookup yields CDR1 LGHNA and CDR2 YNFKEQ. The CDR3 is made up of 14 amino acids. V trimming: 1 base; J trimming: 7 bases; junction bases outside the gene matches: 1. CDR3 region: CASSQGQGNSPLHF. The CDR3 DNA follows: TGTGCCAGCAGCCAAGGACAGGGAAATTCACCCCTCCACTTT.

This clonotype was recorded a few times. The chain links TRBV10-3 to TRBJ1-6; D is uncertain. From germline, CDR1 is ENHRY and CDR2 SYGVKD. Trimming took 2 bases from V and 7 from J, leaving 6 bases between them. There are 13 residues in the CDR3. The CDR3 DNA sequence: TGTGCCATCAGTGAGGCGCTGAATTCACCCCTCCACTTT. It is translated as CAISEALNSPLHF.

With respect to this clonotype: A single base separates this from a much larger clone, so it may be a read error. This chain connects TRBV18 to TRBJ2-7; the match to TRBD2 covers 13 bases. The ends lost 6 bases at V and 3 bases at J; junction bases unmatched: 11. The germline V gene has CDR1 KGHSH and CDR2 LQKENI. The CDR3 is made up of 17 amino acids. The CDR3 DNA reads as TGTGCCAGCTCTTCGCAGGCCGGGACTAGCGGGAACTACGAGCAGTACTTC. This translates into CASSSQAGTSGNYEQYF.

This clonotype was observed many times. The genes are TRBV6-1 and TRBJ1-1; no definite D call. The CDR3 sequence is 14 residues long. Germline CDR1 MNHNS, CDR2 SASEGT. V was clipped by 3 bases and J by 3 bases, with 11 bases between them. Here the CDR3 DNA reads TGTGCCAGCAGTGAGGGGTGGGCGGACACTGAAGCTTTCTTT. Translating gives CASSEGWADTEAFF.

This clonotype was observed at least ten times. The rearrangement links TRBV2 to TRBJ2-3; TRBD1 or TRBD2 may be the D gene (5 bases each). The CDR3 has 15 amino acids. The germline CDR1 and CDR2 sequences are SNHLY and FYNNEI. V lost 1 base and J 3 bases, leaving 11 bases between the germline ends. CDR3 nucleotides: TGTGCCAGCAGTGAAGAACGGGGCGCAACAGATACGCAGTATTTT. It is translated as CASSEERGATDTQYF.

This clonotype was counted a few times. Sequence at one end of the junction differs from germline and may be a read error. V gene TRBV18 combines with J gene TRBJ2-7, with 8 bases aligning to TRBD2. Germline V gives CDR1 KGHSH, CDR2 LQKENI. There are 13 residues in the CDR3. The CDR3 sequence: CTSSLADSYEQYF. CDR3 in DNA: TGTACCAGCTCACTAGCGGACTCCTACGAGCAGTACTTC.

This clonotype was picked up many times. V gene TRBV7-2 combines with J gene TRBJ1-5; D not resolved. This CDR3 has 13 amino acids. Looked up from germline, CDR1 is SGHTA and CDR2 is FQGNSA. V gave up 4 bases and J gave up 5 bases, with 9 bases separating them. CDR3 nucleotides: TGTGCCAGCAGCTCCGGACGGTATCAGCCCCAGCATTTT. It encodes CASSSGRYQPQHF.

A few counts support this clonotype. The rearrangement links TRBV6-2 or TRBV6-3 to TRBJ2-7; 12 bases align to TRBD2. The V segment lost 6 bases and the J segment 3 bases; nucleotides outside the gene matches: 3. This CDR3 has 14 residues. In germline, CDR1 is MNHEY, CDR2 SVGEGT. CDR3: CASRMTSGGYEQYF. As DNA, the CDR3 is TGTGCCAGCAGAATGACTAGCGGGGGCTACGAGCAGTACTTC.

This clonotype occurred many times. V usage is TRBV6-1 and J usage is TRBJ1-2; a weak D match, TRBD1 (5 bases). The CDR3 consists of 17 residues. V was shortened by 5 bases and J by 2 bases, with 21 bases between the two germline ends. Germline CDR1 reads MNHNS; CDR2 reads SASEGT. Written as DNA, the CDR3 is TGTGCCAGCAGTTCCTCCGGGGGGAGGGGCCTAAACTATGGCTACACCTTC. Its translation is CASSSSGGRGLNYGYTF.